A single sample is the source of the 21 T cell receptor beta chains below, sequenced in a study of blood T cell repertoires in COVID-19. The method was immunoSEQ multiplex PCR; TCRdb's version includes in-frame clones alone and lacks a portion of them. The data show around 450,000 clones, less than 95% seen once. Sequencing used PBMCs or T cells enriched from blood (not recorded which). The receptors were sampled from a man younger than 30 who had recovered from COVID-19.

The rearrangement uses TRBV27 and TRBJ2-7, with D possibly TRBD1 on 7 matching bases. Between the trimmed V and J ends, which lost 6 bases and 7 bases, there was a span of 28 bases. Per the germline V gene, CDR1 is MNHEY and CDR2 is SMNVEV (reference sequence). The CDR3 loop spans 17 amino acids. The CDR3 reads CASSLQGGAPEVMEQYF. CDR3 nucleotides: TGTGCCAGCAGCCTCCAGGGGGGAGCCCCAGAAGTAATGGAGCAGTACTTC.

CDR3 sequence (DNA): TGTGCCATACGGTCGGGGATCGTTAGCAATCAGCCCCAGCATTTT. Its translation is CAIRSGIVSNQPQHF. The rearrangement joins TRBV6-5 to TRBJ1-5; unclear D gene. Germline V lookup: CDR1 MNHEY, CDR2 SVGAGI. With 10 bases removed from V and 0 bases from J, the gap between germline ends came to 16 bases. The CDR3 consists of 15 residues.

The V and J genes are TRBV6-5 and TRBJ1-5, with TRBD1 as a possible D gene (5 bases). Trimming shortened V by 4 bases and J by 4 bases, and 14 bases separated the two germline ends. Germline CDR1 MNHEY, CDR2 SVGAGI. The CDR3 covers 15 residues. Here the CDR3 reads CASSSYQGGNQPQHF. CDR3 in DNA: TGTGCCAGCAGTTCCTATCAGGGTGGGAATCAGCCCCAGCATTTT.

The rearrangement joins TRBV28 to TRBJ2-1; 14 bases agree with TRBD2. The germline CDR1 and CDR2 sequences are MDHEN and SYDVKM. The CDR3 runs 15 residues. J lost 8 bases, V lost 10 bases, and 10 bases had no gene match. In nucleotides, the CDR3 is TGTGCCACACATGGGGGACTAGCGGGAGAAGATGAGCAGTTCTTC. As protein: CATHGGLAGEDEQFF.

The rearrangement links TRBV28 to TRBJ1-1; 7 positions agree with TRBD1. CDR1 is MDHEN and CDR2 is SYDVKM in the germline V gene. This CDR3 region has 13 residues. Germline trimming cut 8 bases from V and 0 bases from J; bases unmatched to any gene: 3. The CDR3 bases are TGTGCCAGCGGGGGGACAGTGAACACTGAAGCTTTCTTT. It is translated as CASGGTVNTEAFF.

The J gene is TRBJ1-3, the V gene TRBV9; no definite D call. Germline CDR1 and CDR2: SGDLS and YYNGEE. The V end lost 0 bases, the J end lost 1 base, and 8 bases lay between the germline ends. The CDR3 has 15 amino acids. CDR3 amino acids: CASSVAPGSGNTIYF. The CDR3 nucleotides are TGTGCCAGCAGCGTAGCTCCGGGGTCTGGAAACACCATATATTTT.

This rearrangement joins TRBV5-1 to TRBJ2-4; 8 bases are shared with TRBD2. The V gene end was trimmed by 4 bases and the J gene end by 7 bases; junction bases not matched to a gene: 16. CDR1 and CDR2 from the germline V gene are SGHRS and YFSETQ. The CDR3 consists of 17 residues. The CDR3 DNA reads TGCGCCAGCAGCCCCTTGTGGTCCAGCGGGGGAATGAACATTCAGTACTTC. Amino acids: CASSPLWSSGGMNIQYF.

The V and J genes are TRBV7-2 and TRBJ1-5; TRBD1 agrees at 7 bases. With 3 bases clipped from V and 0 bases from J, the junction kept 5 bases outside the gene matches. CDR3 size: 16 residues. Germline values: CDR1 SGHTA, CDR2 FQGNSA. This CDR3 reads CASSLNRGSSNQPQHF. The CDR3 DNA reads TGTGCCAGCAGCTTGAACAGGGGTAGTAGCAATCAGCCCCAGCATTTT. Based on the CDR3 plus reference TRBV7-2 and TRBJ1-5, the full variable domain is GAGVSQSPSNKVTEKGKDVELRCDPISGHTALYWYRQSLGQGLEFLIYFQGNSAPDKSGLPSDRFSAERTGGSVSTLTIQRTQQEDSAVYLCASSLNRGSSNQPQHFGDGTRLSIL.

The genes are TRBV7-2 and TRBJ1-5, with TRBD1 matching over 11 bases. Per germline, CDR1 SGHTA and CDR2 FQGNSA. The CDR3 loop spans 13 amino acids. DNA of the CDR3: TGTGCTACCGGGACAGGGGGGTACCAGCCCCAGCATTTT. Translation: CATGTGGYQPQHF.

The chain has TRBV29-1 and TRBJ1-1, with a weak D call TRBD1 (6 bases). Germline lookup yields CDR1 SQVTM and CDR2 ANQGSEA. The CDR3 is 12 residues long. Trimming pared 7 bases from V and 0 bases from J, leaving 9 bases between. The CDR3 DNA reads TGCAGCGGGTGGGACATGAACACTGAAGCTTTCTTT. It specifies CSGWDMNTEAFF.

V usage is TRBV27 and J usage is TRBJ1-3, with TRBD1 matching over 8 bases. The CDR3 consists of 14 residues. Trimming cost V 8 bases and J 4 bases; bases outside gene matches: 7. Germline V gene data show CDR1 as MNHEY and CDR2 as SMNVEV (reference sequence). This CDR3 reads CASRRQGNGNTIYF. The CDR3 DNA is TGTGCCAGCCGTAGACAGGGGAACGGAAACACCATATATTTT.

V gene TRBV3-1 (or the pseudogene TRBV3-2) combines with J gene TRBJ1-1, with TRBD1 identical over 7 bases. The CDR3 runs 13 residues. Germline V gene data show CDR1 as LGHDT and CDR2 as YNNKEL (reference sequence). With 5 bases clipped from V and 4 bases from J, the junction kept 4 bases outside the gene matches. CDR3 sequence reads: CASSSRQGTEAFF. The CDR3 nucleotides are TGTGCCAGCAGCTCCCGACAGGGCACTGAAGCTTTCTTT.

The chain carries TRBV6-5 and TRBJ2-1; tentative D call: TRBD2 (6 bases). The CDR3 spans 14 residues. The germline V and J ends were trimmed by 6 bases and 5 bases, with 14 bases remaining between them. CDR1 MNHEY and CDR2 SVGAGI come from the germline V gene. CDR3: CASSRRAGHNEQFF. The CDR3 bases are TGTGCCAGCAGCCGGAGGGCAGGGCACAATGAGCAGTTCTTC.

V usage is TRBV11-2 and J usage is TRBJ2-1, with 7 bases fitting TRBD1. CDR3 length equals 15 residues. J gave up 8 bases and V 5 bases, and 12 bases lay outside the gene matches. Germline CDR1 is SGHAT and CDR2 is FQNNGV. CDR3 protein: CASSTTGNRLYEQFF. Written as DNA, the CDR3 is TGTGCCAGCAGCACGACAGGGAATCGTCTGTATGAGCAGTTCTTC.

Remarks on this clone: Germline is not matched at one junction end, which may reflect a read error. The genes are TRBV3-1 (or the pseudogene TRBV3-2) and TRBJ2-7, with a tentative D call TRBD2 (6 bases). The germline V gene encodes CDR1 LGHDT and CDR2 YNNKEL (reference sequence). The CDR3 is 15 residues long. CDR3 DNA sequence: TGTGCCAGCAGTCAAGCCGGGGGACGCTCCTACGAGCAGTACTTC. Protein product: CASSQAGGRSYEQYF.

The rearrangement links TRBV27 to TRBJ2-7, with TRBD2 as a possible D gene (5 bases). This CDR3 comprises 14 residues. Germline assignment: CDR1 MNHEY and CDR2 SMNVEV (reference sequence). Deletions cut 2 bases from V and 2 bases from J, with 10 bases between. DNA for the CDR3: TGTGCCAGCAGTTTACGGGATTCCGCCTACGAGCAGTACTTC. Translated, it gives CASSLRDSAYEQYF.

The chain is built from TRBV2 and TRBJ1-2; D remains ambiguous. Germline V gene data show CDR1 as SNHLY and CDR2 as FYNNEI. CDR3 size: 13 residues. Deletions cut 5 bases from V and 1 base from J, with 8 bases between. For the CDR3, the DNA is TGTGCCAGCAGTCGGGGTGTTAACTATGGCTACACCTTC. Residues: CASSRGVNYGYTF.

Written as DNA, the CDR3 is TGTGCCAGCAGTCCCCACCCGGAGGCAGGACAGACCTTC. Translating it yields CASSPHPEAGQTF. V and J are TRBV12-3 or TRBV12-4 and TRBJ1-2; perhaps TRBD1 as D (6 bases). The CDR3 consists of 13 residues. V lost 5 bases to trimming and J lost 14 bases, with 21 bases between them.

The chain is built from TRBV28 and TRBJ2-7; 9 positions agree with TRBD1. Germline V lookup: CDR1 MDHEN, CDR2 SYDVKM. Trimming took 3 bases from V and 3 from J; bases not matched to a gene: 6. This CDR3 comprises 15 residues. In DNA, the CDR3 is TGTGCCAGCAGTTTTAGGGGACAGGGACTCTACGAGCAGTACTTC. It is translated as CASSFRGQGLYEQYF.

CDR3: CASSFLRQGEAFF. CDR3 in DNA: TGTGCCAGCAGTTTTTTGAGACAGGGGGAAGCTTTCTTT. V gene TRBV12-3 or TRBV12-4 combines with J gene TRBJ1-1; 8 positions match TRBD1. Trimming removed 3 bases from V and 8 bases from J; junction bases left unmatched: 5. The length of the CDR3 is 13 residues.

The rearrangement joins TRBV19 to TRBJ2-2; TRBD1 agrees at 9 bases. Germline V gives CDR1 LNHDA, CDR2 SQIVND (reference sequence). This CDR3 has 15 residues. V shed 4 bases, J shed 6 bases, and the junction held 6 bases outside the gene matches. The DNA of the CDR3 is TGTGCCAGTAGTACCGGGACAGGGCTCGCCGGGGAGCTGTTTTTT. It specifies CASSTGTGLAGELFF. The whole variable domain, remainder taken from reference TRBV19 and TRBJ2-2, is DGGITQSPKYLFRKEGQNVTLSCEQNLNHDAMYWYRQDPGQGLRLIYYSQIVNDFQKGDIAEGYSVSREKKESFPLTVTSAQKNPTAFYLCASSTGTGLAGELFFGEGSRLTVL.